Shown below are 10 T cell receptor beta chains from a single sample sequenced in a study of blood T cell repertoires in COVID-19. TCRdb keeps only in-frame clones here, not all; method: immunoSEQ multiplex PCR. The sample has a few hundred thousand clones; roughly 87% are singletons. Input material: PBMCs or T cells enriched from blood (not recorded which). The source is a man between 18 and 29 years old who had recovered from COVID-19.

This clone was seen just once. The identical CDR3 is also encoded by other nucleotide sequences in the sample. The chain has TRBV5-4 and TRBJ1-1; no clear D gene. This CDR3 is built from 13 residues. V was trimmed by 0 bases and J by 0 bases, leaving 3 bases between them. Germline CDR1 SGHNT, CDR2 YYREEE (reference sequence). As DNA, the CDR3 is TGTGCCAGCAGCTTGGCTGTGAACACTGAAGCTTTCTTT. Translating it yields CASSLAVNTEAFF.

This sequence joins TRBV19 and TRBJ2-7, with D possibly matching TRBD2 (5 bases). This CDR3 spans 13 amino acids. The germline CDR1 and CDR2 sequences are LNHDA and SQIVND (reference sequence). The V and J ends lost 6 bases and 3 bases respectively, with 12 bases between them. The CDR3 is CASSPEGYYEQYF. Written as DNA, the CDR3 is TGTGCCAGTAGCCCCGAGGGCTACTACGAGCAGTACTTC.

The rearrangement links TRBV28 to TRBJ1-2; possible D gene TRBD1, 6 bases. From germline, CDR1 is MDHEN and CDR2 SYDVKM. The V gene lost 8 bases and the J gene lost 1 base, with 20 bases spanning the gap. The CDR3 spans 16 residues. The CDR3 loop reads CASRGTVDSYNYGYTF. The CDR3 DNA reads TGTGCCAGCCGGGGTACGGTGGACAGTTATAACTATGGCTACACCTTC.

The J gene is TRBJ2-1, the V gene TRBV7-3, with TRBD1 matching 8 bases. The V and J ends lost 7 bases and 6 bases, in that order; junction bases with no gene match: 11. In germline, CDR1 is SGHTA, CDR2 FQGTGA. CDR3 size: 15 residues. For the CDR3, the DNA is TGTGCCAGCAAGCCGTCGGGGACAGGCTCCAATGAGCAGTTCTTC. Protein product: CASKPSGTGSNEQFF.

The sample holds one count of this clone. The CDR3 here is CATSDSVAGVIYNEQFF. The DNA for the CDR3 is TGTGCCACCAGTGATTCCGTAGCGGGAGTGATCTACAATGAGCAGTTCTTC. The J gene is TRBJ2-1, the V gene TRBV24-1, with 9 bases identical to TRBD2. Germline V gene data show CDR1 as KGHDR and CDR2 as SFDVKD. The CDR3 covers 17 residues. The J segment lost 3 bases and the V segment lost 2 bases, leaving 7 bases of the junction unmatched.

This clone was counted only a few times. This chain joins TRBV2 and TRBJ1-6, with D possibly matching TRBD1 (5 bases). In germline, CDR1 is SNHLY, CDR2 FYNNEI. The CDR3 has 15 residues. The V gene lost 6 bases and the J gene lost 3 bases, with 12 bases spanning the gap. The CDR3 protein is CASRPQGDYNSPLHF. CDR3 coding DNA: TGTGCCAGCAGACCGCAGGGTGACTATAATTCACCCCTCCACTTT.

This clone came up a few times. The chain joins TRBV10-3 to TRBJ2-2; maybe TRBD2 (5 bases). V lost 11 bases and J lost 5, with 12 bases in between. The germline V gene has CDR1 ENHRY and CDR2 SYGVKD. CDR3 length: 12 residues. The chain's CDR3 is CALGSRTGELFF. Here the CDR3 DNA reads TGTGCCTTGGGGAGCCGGACCGGGGAGCTGTTTTTT.

This rearrangement joins TRBV27 to TRBJ1-5, with D perhaps TRBD1 (5 bases). Germline assignment: CDR1 MNHEY and CDR2 SMNVEV (reference sequence). This CDR3 spans 17 amino acids. The V end was cut by 5 bases, the J end by 9 bases, with 26 bases between. The CDR3 region has the DNA TGTGCCAGCAGTCCGGAGGGCGCAGGGACCCTCGGGAGGCCCCAGCATTTT. Translation gives CASSPEGAGTLGRPQHF.

CDR3 residues: CASSDRLENTGELFF. The CDR3 DNA sequence: TGTGCCAGCAGTGACAGACTAGAGAACACCGGGGAGCTGTTTTTT. The V call is TRBV6-1, the J call TRBJ2-2; a possible D gene is TRBD2 (6 bases). V was trimmed by 3 bases and J by 1 base, leaving 9 bases between them. The CDR3 totals 15 residues. Germline V gene data show CDR1 as MNHNS and CDR2 as SASEGT.

V and J are TRBV28 and TRBJ2-3, with 7 bases identical to TRBD2. Germline V gene sequence: CDR1 MDHEN, CDR2 SYDVKM. The CDR3 length is 12 residues. The junction had 7 bases not matched to a gene; V was cut back by 8 bases and J by 8 bases. In DNA, the CDR3 is TGTGCCAGCCGGTCGGGGGGAGCTACGCAGTATTTT. Translated, it gives CASRSGGATQYF.